Shown below are 4 T cell receptor beta chains from a single sample sequenced in a study of CD8 T cells in Susac syndrome. It was with random hexamers that 0.5 to 1 ug RNA was reverse transcribed. One entry per CDR3 protein, called by TCRdb with MiXCR from the immunoSEQ multiplex PCR reads. The table shows about 190,000 distinct CDR3 sequences, with 95% occurring only once. Input material: CD8+ T cells from PBMCs. The origin of the receptors is a human donor with Susac syndrome.

This clonotype is a singleton in its sample. V usage is TRBV29-1 and J usage is TRBJ2-5; possible D gene TRBD2, 6 bases. There are 13 residues in the CDR3. Per germline, CDR1 SQVTM and CDR2 ANQGSEA. V was clipped by 4 bases and J by 2 bases, with 11 bases between them. The CDR3 nucleotides are TGCAGCGTTGGAGGCCGGGGGCAAGAGACCCAGTACTTC. It is translated as CSVGGRGQETQYF.

This clonotype appeared a single time. The CDR3 loop reads CSVGGVSQPQHF. CDR3 DNA sequence: TGCAGCGTTGGGGGGGTGAGTCAGCCCCAGCATTTT. The chain uses TRBV29-1 and TRBJ1-5; possibly TRBD1 for D (5 bases). Trimming took 4 bases from V and 6 from J, leaving 10 bases between them. CDR3 length: 12 residues. Per germline, CDR1 SQVTM and CDR2 ANQGSEA.

The rearrangement joins TRBV19 to TRBJ1-5; no reliable D call. V was trimmed by 3 bases and J by 5 bases, leaving 8 bases between them. This CDR3 spans 13 amino acids. Germline values: CDR1 LNHDA, CDR2 SQIVND (reference sequence). CDR3 in amino acids: CASSIGWDQPQHF. The CDR3 region has the DNA TGTGCCAGTAGTATTGGATGGGATCAGCCCCAGCATTTT.

This clonotype appeared a few times. The chain uses TRBV4-1 and TRBJ1-2; 8 bases match TRBD1. CDR1 is MGHRA and CDR2 is YSYEKL in the germline V gene. This CDR3 has 14 residues. The junction had 0 bases not matched to a gene; V was cut back by 0 bases and J by 3 bases. CDR3 loop: CASSQETGDYGYTF. CDR3 nucleotides: TGCGCCAGCAGCCAAGAGACAGGGGACTATGGCTACACCTTC.